Below are 24 T cell receptor beta chains sequenced from a single sample in a study of T cells in Graves' hyperthyroidism and ophthalmopathy. Using RNA transcripts as the source, TCR beta CDR3 regions were amplified. The HTBI primer set served for first-round RT-PCR of the TCR CDR3. Each CDR3 protein gets one entry after TCRdb re-called the multiplex PCR reads with MiXCR. This repertoire shows roughly 650,000 distinct CDR3 sequences, about a sixth found once; its top ten account for around 3.5%. The sequenced material came from blood. The receptors stem from a woman between 35 and 50 years old with Graves' ophthalmopathy.

The chain couples TRBV9 to TRBJ2-1, with TRBD1 identical over 10 bases. V lost 3 bases and J lost 2; bases outside the gene matches: 5. The CDR3 spans 16 residues. CDR1 SGDLS and CDR2 YYNGEE come from the germline V gene. The CDR3 DNA sequence: TGTGCCAGCAGCGCCTCTGGGACAGGGGCCTACAATGAGCAGTTCTTC. Amino acids: CASSASGTGAYNEQFF.

V usage is TRBV6-2 or TRBV6-3 and J usage is TRBJ2-4; TRBD1 agrees at 10 bases. The trim removed 6 bases at V and 7 bases at J, leaving 6 bases unmatched. Germline lookup yields CDR1 MNHEY and CDR2 SVGEGT. The length of the CDR3 is 14 residues. CDR3 nucleotides: TGTGCCAGCAGCTCCGGGACAGGGGTGAACATTCAGTACTTC. It is translated as CASSSGTGVNIQYF.

V and J are TRBV6-2 or TRBV6-3 and TRBJ1-2; D call uncertain. CDR3 size: 13 residues. Germline V lookup: CDR1 MNHEY, CDR2 SVGEGT. Trimming took off 5 bases at V and 7 bases at J, with 14 bases between the two ends. The CDR3 reads CASSDSVATGYTF. The CDR3 DNA reads as TGTGCCAGCAGTGATTCGGTGGCTACTGGCTACACCTTC.

This chain links TRBV5-1 with TRBJ2-5; 7 bases map to TRBD2. The J call may be wrong; the DNA end is better matched by TRBJ2-1. The CDR3 runs to 15 residues. Per germline, CDR1 SGHRS and CDR2 YFSETQ. In nucleotides, the CDR3 is TGCGCCAGCAGCTTGGCCATAGTAGCGGGTCCCACCCAGTTCTTC. Protein: CASSLAIVAGPTQFF.

The sample holds many counts of this clonotype. V usage is TRBV6-2 or TRBV6-3 and J usage is TRBJ2-1; TRBD2 agrees at 10 bases. Germline CDR1 is MNHEY and CDR2 is SVGEGT. J gave up 5 bases and V 2 bases, and 0 bases lay outside the gene matches. The CDR3 covers 14 residues. The CDR3 spells CASSYGTSDNEQFF. The DNA of the CDR3 is TGTGCCAGCAGTTACGGGACTAGCGACAATGAGCAGTTCTTC.

The chain links TRBV6-1 to TRBJ1-5; D may be TRBD1 (6 bases). Germline lookup yields CDR1 MNHNS and CDR2 SASEGT. V lost 10 bases to trimming and J lost 1 base, with 14 bases between them. This CDR3 spans 14 amino acids. The CDR3 bases are TGTGCCACCGAAAAAGGACAGAGCAATCAGCCCCAGCATTTT. Protein product: CATEKGQSNQPQHF.

This clonotype occurred many times. The chain combines TRBV7-3 with TRBJ2-1; 11 bases map to TRBD2. V was clipped by 4 bases and J by 1 base; unmatched bases: 9. The length of the CDR3 is 18 residues. CDR1 SGHTA and CDR2 FQGTGA come from the germline V gene. In DNA form, the CDR3 reads TGTGCCAGCAGCTCTCTAGCGGGAGGCGGAAGGTCCTACAATGAGCAGTTCTTC. Its protein is CASSSLAGGGRSYNEQFF.

This clonotype has just a few counts. V gene TRBV14 combines with J gene TRBJ1-5; D gene uncertain. V shed 1 base and J shed 9 bases, with 16 bases lying between them. Germline CDR1 is SGHDN and CDR2 is FVKESK. CDR3 length: 15 residues. This chain's CDR3 is CASSQAGSLPLPQHF. DNA of the CDR3: TGTGCCAGCAGCCAAGCCGGATCGTTACCGTTGCCCCAGCATTTT.

This clonotype was observed once. The rearrangement uses TRBV4-1 and TRBJ2-4; TRBD2 matches at 10 bases. Germline V CDR1 and CDR2: MGHRA, YSYEKL. The CDR3 is 18 residues long. Trimming took 1 base from V and 0 from J; bases not matched to a gene: 6. The CDR3 DNA sequence: TGCGCCAGCAGCCAAGTTGCTAGCGGGGGACTAGCCAAAAACATTCAGTACTTC. Residues: CASSQVASGGLAKNIQYF.

This rearrangement joins TRBV7-3 to TRBJ1-2; D may be TRBD1 (6 bases). V lost 2 bases and J lost 3, with 13 bases in between. CDR1 and CDR2 from the germline V gene are SGHTA and FQGTGA. The CDR3 consists of 15 residues. CDR3 nucleotides: TGTGCCAGCAGCTTACTCAGGGGATCGGACTATGGCTACACCTTC. This encodes CASSLLRGSDYGYTF.

This clonotype was recorded at least ten times. The J gene is TRBJ2-3, the V gene TRBV5-1; possibly TRBD1 for D (8 bases). The CDR3 length is 22 residues. Trimming stripped 4 bases from V and 2 bases from J, with 35 bases between. Germline V lookup: CDR1 SGHRS, CDR2 YFSETQ. The CDR3 sequence is CASSRDRGRKEETSRNTDTQYF. DNA for the CDR3: TGCGCCAGCAGCCGTGACAGGGGCAGAAAAGAAGAGACTAGCCGAAACACAGATACGCAGTATTTT.

On this clonotype itself: A read error may explain this, as a much larger clone is one base away. The V and J genes are TRBV18 and TRBJ2-3; D not certain. The CDR3 contains 15 residues. V lost 3 bases and J lost 6, with 16 bases in between. The germline CDR1 and CDR2 sequences are KGHSH and LQKENI. In nucleotides, the CDR3 is TGTGCCAGCTCACCCAGCATTTCCAAGTCTGATACGCAGTATTTT. This sequence encodes CASSPSISKSDTQYF.

The CDR3, as DNA: TGTGCCAGCGGGGCAACGGGACGGCGCGGCCATGGCTACACCTTC. As protein: CASGATGRRGHGYTF. V usage is TRBV12-3 or TRBV12-4 and J usage is TRBJ1-2; D is perhaps TRBD1 (5 bases). The CDR3 runs 15 residues. The V and J ends lost 8 bases and 6 bases respectively, with 22 bases between them.

The chain recombines TRBV20-1 with TRBJ2-7; tentative D call: TRBD1 (6 bases). V dropped 1 base and J dropped 2 bases, with 12 bases sitting between them. The length of the CDR3 is 14 residues. CDR1 and CDR2 (germline): DFQATT, SNEGSKA (reference sequence). Here the CDR3 DNA reads TGCAGTGCTAGAGGTGAACAGGGAGCCTACGAGCAGTACTTC. Amino acids: CSARGEQGAYEQYF.

This sequence joins TRBV7-9 and TRBJ1-4; D is undetermined. The CDR3 runs to 16 residues. With 2 bases removed from V and 3 bases from J, the gap between germline ends came to 13 bases. The germline gives CDR1 SEHNR, CDR2 FQNEAQ (reference sequence). The DNA for the CDR3 is TGTGCCAGCAGCTTAAGTGTGCTGGTGCCTAATGAAAAACTGTTTTTT. It is translated as CASSLSVLVPNEKLFF. Complete variable domain (other parts from reference TRBV7-9 and TRBJ1-4): DTGVSQNPRHKITKRGQNVTFRCDPISEHNRLYWYRQTLGQGPEFLTYFQNEAQLEKSRLLSDRFSAERPKGSFSTLEIQRTEQGDSAMYLCASSLSVLVPNEKLFFGSGTQLSVL.

The chain couples TRBV7-2 to TRBJ2-2; weak D call: TRBD2 (5 bases). Trimming pared 1 base from V and 6 bases from J, leaving 15 bases between. CDR3 length: 16 residues. Germline CDR1 reads SGHTA; CDR2 reads FQGNSA. The CDR3 DNA is TGTGCCAGCAGCTTAGATTATTCCCCGAGGGCCGGGGAGCTGTTTTTT. It yields the protein CASSLDYSPRAGELFF.

This clonotype has just a few counts. The gene calls are TRBV6-1 and TRBJ2-1; 10 bases map to TRBD2. V shed 3 bases, J shed 6 bases, and the junction held 5 bases outside the gene matches. The germline V gene has CDR1 MNHNS and CDR2 SASEGT. This CDR3 region has 15 residues. CDR3 DNA: TGTGCCAGCAGTGACGGAGCGGGGGGGCGCAATGAGCAGTTCTTC. Its protein is CASSDGAGGRNEQFF.

The genes are TRBV10-3 and TRBJ2-1, with 7 bases lining up with TRBD2. The V and J ends lost 3 bases and 7 bases, in that order; junction bases with no gene match: 3. From germline, CDR1 is ENHRY and CDR2 SYGVKD. CDR3 length equals 13 residues. The CDR3 protein is CAISEAGSNEQFF. The CDR3 nucleotides read TGTGCCATCAGTGAAGCGGGGTCGAATGAGCAGTTCTTC.

V usage is TRBV20-1 and J usage is TRBJ2-2; D is possibly TRBD1 (6 bases). Germline CDR1 reads DFQATT; CDR2 reads SNEGSKA (reference sequence). Trimming pared 0 bases from V and 3 bases from J, leaving 11 bases between. This CDR3 has 15 amino acids. In nucleotides, the CDR3 is TGCAGTGCTAGAGATGGGGCAGGGGACACCGGGGAGCTGTTTTTT. Translating it yields CSARDGAGDTGELFF.

The table lists this clonotype with many counts. J is TRBJ2-7 and V is TRBV2; D unresolved. This CDR3 comprises 13 residues. V lost 0 bases and J 2 bases, leaving 5 bases between the germline ends. Germline CDR1 is SNHLY and CDR2 is FYNNEI. The CDR3 here is CASSEALTYEQYF. The DNA for the CDR3 is TGTGCCAGCAGTGAAGCGCTAACCTACGAGCAGTACTTC.

Worth noting for this clonotype: This sequence may be a read error, since a much larger clone differs from it by one base. V usage is TRBV18 and J usage is TRBJ1-1; D is uncertain. V gave up 3 bases and J gave up 1 base, with 9 bases separating them. The CDR3 consists of 14 residues. Per germline, CDR1 KGHSH and CDR2 LQKENI. As DNA, the CDR3 is TGTGCCAGCTCACCGGCCCGGGAGAACACTGAAGCTTTCTTT. The encoded protein is CASSPARENTEAFF.

This clonotype has ten or more counts. This chain links TRBV20-1 with TRBJ2-1; TRBD2 agrees at 10 bases. Germline assignment: CDR1 DFQATT and CDR2 SNEGSKA (reference sequence). The CDR3 extends over 18 amino acids. The J segment lost 0 bases and the V segment lost 5 bases, leaving 13 bases of the junction unmatched. CDR3 in amino acids: CSALPGLAPQSSYNEQFF. In nucleotides, the CDR3 is TGCAGTGCTCTACCGGGACTAGCGCCTCAGAGCTCCTACAATGAGCAGTTCTTC.

This clonotype was counted many times. V gene TRBV11-3 combines with J gene TRBJ2-1; D is possibly TRBD1 (7 bases). Trimming removed 3 bases at V and 5 bases at J, with 14 bases between. The CDR3 loop spans 15 amino acids. Germline V gene sequence: CDR1 SGHNT, CDR2 YENEEA. The chain's CDR3 is CASSFGGGGNNEQFF. CDR3 coding DNA: TGTGCCAGCAGCTTCGGAGGGGGCGGCAACAATGAGCAGTTCTTC. Drawing the rest from reference TRBV11-3 and TRBJ2-1, the complete variable domain is EAGVVQSPRYKIIEKKQPVAFWCNPISGHNTLYWYLQNLGQGPELLIRYENEEAVDDSQLPKDRFSAERLKGVDSTLKIQPAELGDSAVYLCASSFGGGGNNEQFFGPGTRLTVL.

The table lists this clonotype with many counts. The chain links TRBV18 to TRBJ2-5; TRBD1 agrees at 9 bases. Trimming at V came to 8 bases and at J to 3 bases, leaving 4 bases not matched to a gene. CDR1 is KGHSH, CDR2 LQKENI, per germline. This CDR3 contains 13 residues. For the CDR3, the DNA is TGTGCCAGCCGGAGGACAGGGGAAGAGACCCAGTACTTC. Its translation: CASRRTGEETQYF.